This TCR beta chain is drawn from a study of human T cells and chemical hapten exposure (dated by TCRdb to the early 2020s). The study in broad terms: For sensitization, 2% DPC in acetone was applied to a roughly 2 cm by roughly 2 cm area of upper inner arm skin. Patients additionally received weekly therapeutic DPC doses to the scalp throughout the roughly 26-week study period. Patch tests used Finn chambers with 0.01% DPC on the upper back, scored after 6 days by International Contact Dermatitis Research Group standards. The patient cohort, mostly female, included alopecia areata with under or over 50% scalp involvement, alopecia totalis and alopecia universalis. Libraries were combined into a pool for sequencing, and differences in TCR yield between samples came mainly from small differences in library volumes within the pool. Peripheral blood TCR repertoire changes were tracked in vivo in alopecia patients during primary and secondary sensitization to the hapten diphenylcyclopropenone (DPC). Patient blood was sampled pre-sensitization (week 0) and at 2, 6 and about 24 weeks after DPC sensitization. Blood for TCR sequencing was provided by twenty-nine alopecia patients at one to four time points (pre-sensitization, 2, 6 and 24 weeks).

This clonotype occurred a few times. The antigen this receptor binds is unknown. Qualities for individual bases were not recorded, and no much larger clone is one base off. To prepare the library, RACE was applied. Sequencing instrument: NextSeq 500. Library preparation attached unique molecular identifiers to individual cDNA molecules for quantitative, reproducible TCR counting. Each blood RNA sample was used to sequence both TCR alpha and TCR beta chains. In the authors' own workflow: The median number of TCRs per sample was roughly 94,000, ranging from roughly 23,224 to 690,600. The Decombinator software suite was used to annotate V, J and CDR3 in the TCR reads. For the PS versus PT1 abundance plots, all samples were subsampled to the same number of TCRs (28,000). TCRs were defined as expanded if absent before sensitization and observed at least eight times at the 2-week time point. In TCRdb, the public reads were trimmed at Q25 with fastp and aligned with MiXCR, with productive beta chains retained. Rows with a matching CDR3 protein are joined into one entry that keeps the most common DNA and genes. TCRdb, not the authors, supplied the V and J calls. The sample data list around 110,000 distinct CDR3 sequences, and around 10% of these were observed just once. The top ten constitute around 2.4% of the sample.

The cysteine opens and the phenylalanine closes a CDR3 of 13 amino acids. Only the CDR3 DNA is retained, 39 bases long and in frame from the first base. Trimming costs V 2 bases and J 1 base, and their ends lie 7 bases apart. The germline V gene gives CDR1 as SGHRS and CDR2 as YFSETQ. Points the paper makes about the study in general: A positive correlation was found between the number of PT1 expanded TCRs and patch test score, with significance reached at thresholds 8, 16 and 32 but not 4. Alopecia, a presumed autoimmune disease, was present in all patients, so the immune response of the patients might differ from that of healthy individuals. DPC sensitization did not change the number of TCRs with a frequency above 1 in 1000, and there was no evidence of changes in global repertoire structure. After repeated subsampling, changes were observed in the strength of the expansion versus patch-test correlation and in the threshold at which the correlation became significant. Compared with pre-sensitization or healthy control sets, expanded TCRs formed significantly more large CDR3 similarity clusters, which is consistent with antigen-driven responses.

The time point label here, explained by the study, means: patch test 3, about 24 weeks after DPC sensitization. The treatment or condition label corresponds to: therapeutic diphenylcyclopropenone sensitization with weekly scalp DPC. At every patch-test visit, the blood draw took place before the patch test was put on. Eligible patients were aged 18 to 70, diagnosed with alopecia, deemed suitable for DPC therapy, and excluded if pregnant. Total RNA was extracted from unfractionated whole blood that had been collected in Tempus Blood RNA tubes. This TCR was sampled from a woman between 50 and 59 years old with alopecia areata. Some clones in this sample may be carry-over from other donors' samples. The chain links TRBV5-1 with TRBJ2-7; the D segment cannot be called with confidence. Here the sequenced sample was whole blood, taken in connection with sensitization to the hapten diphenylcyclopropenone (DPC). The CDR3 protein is CASSLWTSYEQYF. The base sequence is TGCGCCAGCAGCTTATGGACGTCCTACGAGCAGTACTTC.